This TCR beta chain was profiled in a study of Ad26.COV2.S vaccination and SARS-CoV-2 variants. Study in general: Trial arm assignment for the donor was COV1001 Ad26.COV2.S.

Germline V gene sequence: CDR1 SGHTA, CDR2 FQGNSA. The CDR3 spans 14 residues. Between the trimmed V and J ends, which lost 0 bases and 0 bases, there was a span of 5 bases. Sequencing was performed with immunoSEQ multiplex PCR; in TCRdb, only in-frame clones are kept and a portion is missing. The top ten hold over 10% of the sample, which has about 440,000 clones, around nine tenths seen once. Treatment denoted: around 19 received Ad26.COV2.S at low or high dose, single or two shots; 5 received placebo; per-sample allocation not given. Sampling happened 63 days after the first vaccine or placebo injection. The vaccine delivered Wuhan-strain SARS-CoV-2 spike through an Ad26 vector.

The sample in question was peripheral blood, obtained in a trial of Ad26.COV2.S vaccine versus placebo. The chain recombines TRBV7-2 with TRBJ2-5; D is ambiguous. The sequence was obtained from a person between 18 and 60 years old who received the Ad26.COV2.S COVID-19 vaccine or a placebo. The CDR3 spells CASSLAQYQETQYF. The CDR3 nucleotides are TGTGCCAGCAGCTTAGCTCAGTACCAAGAGACCCAGTACTTC.